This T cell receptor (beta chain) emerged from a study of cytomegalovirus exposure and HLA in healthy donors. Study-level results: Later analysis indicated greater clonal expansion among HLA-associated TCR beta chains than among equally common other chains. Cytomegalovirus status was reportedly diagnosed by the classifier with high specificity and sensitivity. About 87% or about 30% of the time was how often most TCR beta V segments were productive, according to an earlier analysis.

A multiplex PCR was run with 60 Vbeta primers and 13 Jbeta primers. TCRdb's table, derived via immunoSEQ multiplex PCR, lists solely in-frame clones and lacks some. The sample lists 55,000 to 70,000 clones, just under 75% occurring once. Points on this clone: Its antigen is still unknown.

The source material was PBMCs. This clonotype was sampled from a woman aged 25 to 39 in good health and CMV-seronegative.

The CDR3, as DNA: TGTGCCAGCAGCCCTGGGGACACTCGGTCCCATAATGAAAAACTGTTTTTT. Translated: CASSPGDTRSHNEKLFF. The V call is TRBV9, the J call TRBJ1-4, with D maybe TRBD1 (6 bases). V lost 4 bases, J lost 4 bases, and 20 bases lay in between. In germline, CDR1 is SGDLS, CDR2 YYNGEE. This CDR3 comprises 17 residues.